Below, 20 T cell receptor beta chains from the same sample are listed, as sequenced in a study of vaccination and CD4 T cells after COVID-19. Sequence data for DNA of cultured CD4+ T cells were generated by the Oncomine TCR Beta short-read assay. From cultured CD4+ T cells, genomic DNA was extracted. TCRdb used MiXCR to reprocess the PCR reads, holding one entry per CDR3 protein. The sample has more than 8,500 distinct CDR3 sequences, about 38% seen once. As to treatment: roughly ten-day PBMC culture with coronavirus spike peptide pools or control peptides (ViraFEST assay). Pre-COVID-19 pandemic sampling (2011-2018) yielded the unexposed donor's CD4+ T cells. No antigen is known for these receptors. The sequenced sample was CD4+ T cells from blood, cultured in vitro. Every receptor here comes from a human donor in good health.

V gene TRBV20-1 combines with J gene TRBJ1-1; no clear D. The ends were cut back, 4 bases at V and 4 bases at J, with 13 bases in the middle. CDR3 size: 13 residues. Germline values: CDR1 DFQATT, CDR2 SNEGSKA (reference sequence). The CDR3 bases are TGCAGTGCTACAGTATCATCGGGCACTGAAGCTTTCTTT. Protein product: CSATVSSGTEAFF.

The V and J genes are TRBV3-1 and TRBJ2-3; 8 positions match TRBD1. CDR1 LGHDT and CDR2 YNNKEL come from the germline V gene (reference sequence). The CDR3 loop spans 16 amino acids. J lost 2 bases, V lost 2 bases, and 6 bases had no gene match. The CDR3 sequence: CASSQWDRSSTDTQYF. The DNA for the CDR3 is TGTGCCAGCAGCCAATGGGACAGGTCATCCACAGATACGCAGTATTTT.

In this sample, this clonotype turned up a few times. V is TRBV6-2 or TRBV6-3 and J is TRBJ2-3; weak D call: TRBD2 (6 bases). CDR3 length: 13 amino acids. V lost 4 bases and J lost 6, with 11 bases in between. CDR1 is MNHEY, CDR2 SVGEGT, per germline. Here the CDR3 DNA reads TGTGCCAGCAGTTCACTAGCTGCTGATACGCAGTATTTT. Translation: CASSSLAADTQYF.

The chain joins TRBV7-3 to TRBJ2-5; D unresolved. V lost 2 bases and J lost 4, with 8 bases in between. This CDR3 is built from 13 residues. Germline V gene lookup returns CDR1 SGHTA and CDR2 FQGTGA. The CDR3 DNA sequence: TGTGCCAGCAGCTTACGTAGTGGAGAGACCCAGTACTTC. Its translation: CASSLRSGETQYF.

CDR3 loop: CASSSGQWNEQFF. The CDR3 DNA reads as TGTGCCAGCAGCTCCGGCCAGTGGAATGAGCAGTTCTTC. The rearrangement links TRBV28 to TRBJ2-1; D ambiguous. Germline CDR1 reads MDHEN; CDR2 reads SYDVKM. The ends were cut back, 6 bases at V and 7 bases at J, with 13 bases in the middle. This CDR3 is 13 amino acids long.

The chain has TRBV28 and TRBJ1-3; D remains unclear. CDR3 length: 13 amino acids. CDR1 is MDHEN and CDR2 is SYDVKM in the germline V gene. The V gene lost 7 bases and the J gene lost 8 bases, with 15 bases spanning the gap. Here the CDR3 DNA reads TGTGCCAGCACAGGCCCCGCTAGAGACACCATATATTTT. It translates to CASTGPARDTIYF.

This clonotype has just a few counts. This chain uses TRBV7-8 with TRBJ1-6; D uncertain. In germline, CDR1 is SGHVS, CDR2 FQNEAQ. V was cut by 1 base and J by 9 bases, with 13 bases left in between. There are 15 residues in the CDR3. CDR3 loop: CASSLVVGYSSPLHF. CDR3 bases: TGTGCCAGCAGCTTAGTCGTGGGTTACAGTTCACCCCTCCACTTT.

The chain uses TRBV11-3 and TRBJ2-3; D is unclear. The ends were cut back, 3 bases at V and 3 bases at J, with 4 bases in the middle. In germline, CDR1 is SGHNT, CDR2 YENEEA. CDR3 size: 12 residues. This chain's CDR3 is CASSFGTDTQYF. CDR3 nucleotide sequence: TGTGCCAGCAGCTTTGGGACAGATACGCAGTATTTT.

This chain links TRBV20-1 with TRBJ2-7; TRBD1 agrees at 7 bases. V was clipped by 6 bases and J by 4 bases; unmatched bases: 6. CDR1 DFQATT and CDR2 SNEGSKA come from the germline V gene (reference sequence). The CDR3 runs to 12 residues. The CDR3 sequence is CSARQGRYEQYF. The CDR3 nucleotides read TGCAGTGCACGACAGGGAAGATACGAGCAGTACTTC.

V usage is TRBV4-1 and J usage is TRBJ2-1; unclear D gene. Germline-derived CDR1 and CDR2 are MGHRA and YSYEKL. This CDR3 comprises 15 residues. V was cut by 5 bases and J by 6 bases, with 17 bases left in between. As DNA, the CDR3 is TGCGCCAGCAGCTCAGGTCAGCGAACGGGCAATGAGCAGTTCTTC. It yields the protein CASSSGQRTGNEQFF.

The chain joins TRBV7-6 to TRBJ2-2, with D possibly matching TRBD2 (5 bases). CDR1 and CDR2 from the germline V gene are SGHVS and FNYEAQ. This CDR3 comprises 19 residues. V was trimmed by 5 bases and J by 0 bases, leaving 22 bases between them. CDR3 sequence (DNA): TGTGCCAGCAGCCCCCCACGCGCGGCGGGTACGCCGAACACCGGGGAGCTGTTTTTT. Translating it yields CASSPPRAAGTPNTGELFF.

This clonotype was counted between two and nine times. The chain carries TRBV28 and TRBJ1-5; possible D gene TRBD1, 5 bases. The CDR3 is 17 amino acids. Germline CDR1 reads MDHEN; CDR2 reads SYDVKM. V was cut by 7 bases and J by 1 base, with 20 bases left in between. CDR3 region: CASTPSRWGASNQPQHF. The CDR3 DNA reads as TGTGCCAGCACCCCCTCCCGCTGGGGCGCGAGCAATCAGCCCCAGCATTTT.

This clonotype was observed a handful of times. The CDR3, as DNA: TGCAGTGCTAGTGTCAGCTACACAGATACGCAGTATTTT. This translates into CSASVSYTDTQYF. The chain combines TRBV20-1 with TRBJ2-3; D is unresolved. The CDR3 is made up of 13 amino acids. V was shortened by 3 bases and J by 2 bases, with 9 bases between the two germline ends. Germline loops: CDR1 DFQATT, CDR2 SNEGSKA (reference sequence).

This clonotype was seen a few times. The gene calls are TRBV19 and TRBJ2-5; 9 nucleotides align to TRBD1. V was pared by 4 bases and J by 5 bases, with 11 bases of the junction left unmatched. CDR3 length: 16 amino acids. The germline CDR1 and CDR2 sequences are LNHDA and SQIVND (reference sequence). Here the CDR3 reads CASSRGTGTRSETQYF. CDR3 in DNA: TGTGCCAGTAGTAGGGGGACAGGGACAAGGTCGGAGACCCAGTACTTC.

This clonotype was counted only a few times. This chain connects TRBV6-2 or TRBV6-3 to TRBJ2-6; TRBD1 aligns across 7 bases. V gave up 2 bases and J gave up 2 bases; unmatched junction bases: 6. The germline gives CDR1 MNHEY, CDR2 SVGEGT. The CDR3 has 17 amino acids. The CDR3 loop is CASSYRQGAAGANVLTF. CDR3 sequence (DNA): TGTGCCAGCAGTTACCGACAGGGAGCGGCTGGGGCCAACGTCCTGACTTTC.

The J gene is TRBJ2-1, the V gene TRBV28; a weak D match, TRBD2 (6 bases). Trimming cost V 4 bases and J 0 bases, with 16 bases left between them. In germline, CDR1 is MDHEN, CDR2 SYDVKM. The CDR3 covers 17 residues. CDR3 loop: CASSSPGTASSYNEQFF. The DNA of the CDR3 is TGTGCCAGCAGTTCCCCCGGGACTGCGAGCTCCTACAATGAGCAGTTCTTC.

This clonotype showed up just a few times. CDR3 amino acids: CASRPGLAINTGELFF. The CDR3 DNA reads as TGTGCCAGCAGGCCGGGACTAGCGATTAACACCGGGGAGCTGTTTTTT. The rearrangement links TRBV27 to TRBJ2-2; 10 bases line up with TRBD2. The CDR3 is made up of 16 amino acids. Germline V gives CDR1 MNHEY, CDR2 SMNVEV (reference sequence). Unmatched junction bases numbered 6, after V lost 6 bases and J lost 2 bases.

The chain carries TRBV7-3 and TRBJ1-1, with 9 nucleotides matching TRBD1. V lost 3 bases to trimming and J lost 6 bases; unmatched junction nucleotides: 2. Germline CDR1 and CDR2: SGHTA and FQGTGA. The CDR3 extends over 13 amino acids. In DNA, the CDR3 is TGTGCCAGCAGCTTGGGACAGGGAGCTGAAGCTTTCTTT. Its protein product is CASSLGQGAEAFF.

This clonotype was observed a handful of times. The CDR3 region has the DNA TGTGCCACCCTAGTAGCGGGAGGGGCCTTTAGCACAGATACGCAGTATTTT. Translation: CATLVAGGAFSTDTQYF. The chain carries TRBV28 and TRBJ2-3, with 11 bases aligning to TRBD2. Germline values: CDR1 MDHEN, CDR2 SYDVKM. The CDR3 consists of 17 residues. V gave up 10 bases and J gave up 0 bases; unmatched junction bases: 12.

V gene TRBV6-1 combines with J gene TRBJ2-5; no firm D call. The CDR3 runs 11 residues. Per germline, CDR1 MNHNS and CDR2 SASEGT. Trimming removed 3 bases from V and 7 bases from J, with 6 bases in between. In DNA form, the CDR3 reads TGTGCCAGCAGTGATCACGCGACCCAGTACTTC. Amino acid sequence: CASSDHATQYF.